These 14 T cell receptor beta chains share one sample of origin, sequenced in a study of blood T cell repertoires in COVID-19. Clones were sequenced by immunoSEQ multiplex PCR, and TCRdb holds only the in-frame ones, with some missing. Here the sample spans around 260,000 clones, 80% to 95% being singletons. The sample consisted of PBMCs or T cells enriched from blood (not recorded which). These receptor sequences come from a woman younger than 45 who had recovered from COVID-19.

The chain is built from TRBV28 and TRBJ1-2; 9 positions agree with TRBD1. Trimming took 6 bases from V and 4 from J; bases not matched to a gene: 6. This CDR3 has 14 residues. Germline CDR1 MDHEN, CDR2 SYDVKM. CDR3 in DNA: TGTGCCAGCAGAGTCACAGGGGGCAGCTATGGCTACACCTTC. Translating it yields CASRVTGGSYGYTF.

V usage is TRBV5-1 and J usage is TRBJ1-5, with TRBD1 matching over 7 bases. This CDR3 is built from 15 residues. After removal of 4 bases from V and 4 bases from J, the junction contained 8 bases not matched to a gene. Germline CDR1 reads SGHRS; CDR2 reads YFSETQ. In nucleotides, the CDR3 is TGCGCCAGCAGCCCAACCGGGACAGTAAATCAGCCCCAGCATTTT. This sequence encodes CASSPTGTVNQPQHF.

The J gene is TRBJ2-1, the V gene TRBV5-1; tentative D call: TRBD2 (5 bases). V was cut by 1 base and J by 0 bases, with 11 bases left in between. Germline V CDR1 and CDR2: SGHRS, YFSETQ. The CDR3 loop spans 16 amino acids. The CDR3 DNA sequence: TGCGCCAGCAGCTTGTCTACGGGGTACTCCTACAATGAGCAGTTCTTC. Its protein product is CASSLSTGYSYNEQFF.

The V gene is TRBV15, the J gene TRBJ1-2; 8 bases align to TRBD1. CDR1 is LNHNV and CDR2 is YYDKDF in the germline V gene (reference sequence). The CDR3 covers 16 residues. Unmatched junction bases numbered 14, after V lost 3 bases and J lost 8 bases. This CDR3 is CATSSDKTGVMRGYTF. CDR3 nucleotide sequence: TGTGCCACCAGCAGCGATAAGACAGGGGTAATGAGGGGCTACACCTTC.

The rearrangement joins TRBV6-5 to TRBJ2-2; tentatively, D is TRBD2 (6 bases). V was clipped by 7 bases and J by 0 bases, with 9 bases between them. In germline, CDR1 is MNHEY, CDR2 SVGAGI. The CDR3 loop spans 14 amino acids. CDR3 DNA: TGTGCCAGCACGGGACTCGCGAACACCGGGGAGCTGTTTTTT. Translation: CASTGLANTGELFF.

This clone was found once. The chain links TRBV7-3 to TRBJ2-3; 7 positions agree with TRBD2. Trimming took 2 bases from V and 2 from J; bases not matched to a gene: 4. The CDR3 is 15 amino acids. Germline CDR1 and CDR2: SGHTA and FQGTGA. The CDR3 loop is CASSLPSGSTDTQYF. In DNA form, the CDR3 reads TGTGCCAGCAGCTTACCTAGCGGTTCCACAGATACGCAGTATTTT.

This rearrangement joins TRBV30 to TRBJ2-5, with TRBD1 identical over 7 bases. V trimming: 4 bases; J trimming: 3 bases; junction bases outside the gene matches: 5. The CDR3 extends over 13 amino acids. Germline V gene data show CDR1 as GTSNPN and CDR2 as SVGIG (reference sequence). The DNA for the CDR3 is TGTGCCTGGACTCCGGGACAGAAAGAGACCCAGTACTTC. This sequence encodes CAWTPGQKETQYF.

The rearrangement joins TRBV6-4 to TRBJ2-1; D perhaps matches TRBD2 (5 bases). The CDR3 has 16 residues. Germline V gene sequence: CDR1 MRHNA, CDR2 SNTAGT. V was shortened by 0 bases and J by 2 bases, with 11 bases between the two germline ends. For the CDR3, the DNA is TGTGCCAGCAGTGACTCTCGGCGGGCAACCTACAATGAGCAGTTCTTC. This translates into CASSDSRRATYNEQFF.

The chain recombines TRBV29-1 with TRBJ2-3; 11 bases map to TRBD2. Trimming at V came to 6 bases and at J to 2 bases, leaving 4 bases not matched to a gene. Germline V lookup: CDR1 SQVTM, CDR2 ANQGSEA. The CDR3 consists of 14 residues. DNA for the CDR3: TGCAGCGTCGTAGCGGGAGGGCCCACAGATACGCAGTATTTT. The encoded protein is CSVVAGGPTDTQYF.

The chain uses TRBV7-2 and TRBJ2-3; 9 nucleotides agree with TRBD1. Germline CDR1 is SGHTA and CDR2 is FQGNSA. The V gene end was trimmed by 5 bases and the J gene end by 1 base; junction bases not matched to a gene: 4. The CDR3 is made up of 15 amino acids. The CDR3 DNA reads TGTGCCAGCAGCAGACAGGGGGGTGGCACAGATACGCAGTATTTT. Protein product: CASSRQGGGTDTQYF.

In its sample, this clone was seen once. The chain has TRBV25-1 and TRBJ2-7; TRBD1 matches 7 bases. Germline V CDR1 and CDR2: MGHDK, SYGVNS. The V segment lost 1 base and the J segment 2 bases; nucleotides outside the gene matches: 2. The CDR3 is 14 amino acids. As DNA, the CDR3 is TGTGCCAGCAGTGAATTAGGGACAGCCTACGAGCAGTACTTC. Its protein is CASSELGTAYEQYF.

V usage is TRBV10-3 and J usage is TRBJ2-7; 8 positions agree with TRBD2. From germline, CDR1 is ENHRY and CDR2 SYGVKD. The CDR3 covers 14 residues. V lost 7 bases, J lost 3 bases, and 8 bases stayed unmatched. DNA for the CDR3: TGTGCCATCAAAGAGCGGGAGACCAACTACGAGCAGTACTTC. This sequence encodes CAIKERETNYEQYF.

This chain uses TRBV28 with TRBJ1-5; 8 bases align to TRBD1. After removal of 3 bases from V and 0 bases from J, the junction contained 7 bases not matched to a gene. The length of the CDR3 is 17 residues. Germline CDR1 MDHEN, CDR2 SYDVKM. CDR3 coding DNA: TGTGCCAGCAGTTTTGGGCAGGGGGCTTATAGCAATCAGCCCCAGCATTTT. Translation gives CASSFGQGAYSNQPQHF. Filled out from reference TRBV28 and TRBJ1-5, the complete variable domain reads DVKVTQSSRYLVKRTGEKVFLECVQDMDHENMFWYRQDPGLGLRLIYFSYDVKMKEKGDIPEGYSVSREKKERFSLILESASTNQTSMYLCASSFGQGAYSNQPQHFGDGTRLSIL.

The V call is TRBV15, the J call TRBJ1-5; TRBD1 might be the D (6 bases). This CDR3 comprises 16 residues. Germline loops: CDR1 LNHNV, CDR2 YYDKDF (reference sequence). V dropped 5 bases and J dropped 1 base, with 15 bases sitting between them. Written as DNA, the CDR3 is TGTGCCACCAGCTATGATTGGACAGAGAGCAATCAGCCCCAGCATTTT. It codes for CATSYDWTESNQPQHF.